This is a list of T cell receptor beta chains from one sample in a study of cytomegalovirus exposure and HLA in healthy donors. This table comes from immunoSEQ multiplex PCR, and its TCRdb copy is limited to in-frame clones, with some not included. The table lists approximately 160,000 clones, around 82% of them singletons. The sample was PBMCs. The receptors here all came from a man under 40 in good health and CMV-seropositive. Each CDR3 is given with its conserved first and last residue. The D gene is left open where the match is weak. A clone size is listed for some rows: how often the clone was seen (once, few, many), or a class if it is expanded.

CDR3aa	CDR3nt	abundance	j_gene	d_gene	v_gene
CASSYSGRSYNEQFF	TGTGCCAGCAGTTATAGCGGGAGGTCCTACAATGAGCAGTTCTTC	.	TRBJ2-1	TRBD2	TRBV7-9
CASSVPMGRVETQYF	TGTGCCAGCAGCGTACCCATGGGGAGGGTAGAGACCCAGTACTTC	.	TRBJ2-5	TRBD2	TRBV9
CASTPGGALRYGYTF	TGTGCCAGCACCCCCGGGGGGGCGCTTCGGTATGGCTACACCTTC	.	TRBJ1-2	.	TRBV28
CAWSSYNEQFF	TGTGCCTGGAGCTCCTACAATGAGCAGTTCTTC	once	TRBJ2-1	.	TRBV2
CASSSTQFSGSHNEQFF	TGCGCCAGCAGCTCCACTCAATTTAGCGGGAGTCACAATGAGCAGTTCTTC	.	TRBJ2-1	TRBD2	TRBV5-1
CASSPLPGEQYF	TGTGCCAGCAGCCCGTTACCCGGGGAGCAGTACTTC	few	TRBJ2-7	.	TRBV5-4
CASSRSQTGATEAFF	TGTGCCAGTAGTAGATCTCAGACAGGCGCCACTGAAGCTTTCTTT	.	TRBJ1-1	.	TRBV19
CASRRASQETQYF	TGTGCCAGCAGACGCGCAAGCCAAGAGACCCAGTACTTC	.	TRBJ2-5	.	TRBV6-6
CASSYGQAREQYF	TGTGCCAGCAGCTACGGACAGGCCCGGGAGCAGTACTTC	.	TRBJ2-7	TRBD1	TRBV6-6
CASSSTGGRTEAFF	TGTGCCAGCAGTTCAACAGGGGGCAGAACTGAAGCTTTCTTT	.	TRBJ1-1	TRBD1	TRBV27
CASSLAGYYGYTF	TGTGCCAGCAGCTTAGCGGGGTATTATGGCTACACCTTC	.	TRBJ1-2	.	TRBV13
CASSDWGRGLWDSNQPQHF	TGTGCCAGCAGTGACTGGGGCAGGGGTCTCTGGGATAGCAATCAGCCCCAGCATTTT	.	TRBJ1-5	.	TRBV2
CAWSVGAGDQPQHF	TGTGCCTGGAGTGTAGGGGCAGGGGATCAGCCCCAGCATTTT	once	TRBJ1-5	.	TRBV30
CASSLLQGAVEQFF	TGTGCCAGCAGCTTACTACAGGGGGCGGTTGAGCAGTTCTTC	.	TRBJ2-1	TRBD1	TRBV7-9
CATRPPAGTGTWETQYF	TGTGCCACGCGTCCCCCCGCCGGAACAGGGACCTGGGAGACCCAGTACTTC	.	TRBJ2-5	.	TRBV10-3
CASSLDPEIYEQYF	TGTGCCAGCAGCTTAGACCCAGAAATCTACGAGCAGTACTTC	.	TRBJ2-7	.	TRBV7-9
CASSRPNGGQETQYF	TGTGCCAGCAGTCGACCTAACGGGGGCCAAGAGACCCAGTACTTC	once	TRBJ2-5	.	TRBV28
CASSLWAADTQYF	TGTGCCAGCAGTTTATGGGCGGCAGATACGCAGTATTTT	.	TRBJ2-3	.	TRBV28
CASRILEVRDSPLHF	TGTGCCAGCAGGATACTTGAGGTGAGGGATTCACCCCTCCACTTT	.	TRBJ1-6	.	TRBV2
CASSAPGHERDTQYF	TGTGCCAGCAGCGCACCGGGACACGAGAGGGATACGCAGTATTTT	.	TRBJ2-3	.	TRBV5-4
CASSSTRGQGETQYF	TGTGCTAGCAGCTCTACCAGGGGGCAGGGGGAGACCCAGTACTTC	.	TRBJ2-5	TRBD1	TRBV7-7
CASSPRTGLYEQYF	TGTGCCAGCTCACCTCGGACAGGGTTATACGAGCAGTACTTC	.	TRBJ2-7	TRBD1	TRBV18
CATSREQSQGPLVYEQYF	TGTGCCACCAGCAGAGAACAGTCACAGGGGCCCCTCGTCTACGAGCAGTACTTC	.	TRBJ2-7	TRBD1	TRBV15
CASSVAVAGVYEQYF	TGTGCCAGCAGCGTAGCAGTAGCGGGAGTCTACGAGCAGTACTTC	.	TRBJ2-7	TRBD2	TRBV9
CASSPTGTSGPYEQYF	TGTGCCAGCAGCCCTACCGGGACTAGCGGCCCCTACGAGCAGTACTTC	.	TRBJ2-7	TRBD2	TRBV7-9
CASSLVSEETQYF	TGTGCCAGCAGCTTAGTAAGCGAAGAGACCCAGTACTTC	.	TRBJ2-5	.	TRBV11-2
CASSYQAGANVLTF	TGTGCCAGCAGTTACCAGGCGGGGGCCAACGTCCTGACTTTC	.	TRBJ2-6	.	TRBV6-5
CASSPGQGGEKLFF	TGCGCCAGCAGCCCCGGACAGGGAGGGGAAAAACTGTTTTTT	few	TRBJ1-4	TRBD1	TRBV4-3